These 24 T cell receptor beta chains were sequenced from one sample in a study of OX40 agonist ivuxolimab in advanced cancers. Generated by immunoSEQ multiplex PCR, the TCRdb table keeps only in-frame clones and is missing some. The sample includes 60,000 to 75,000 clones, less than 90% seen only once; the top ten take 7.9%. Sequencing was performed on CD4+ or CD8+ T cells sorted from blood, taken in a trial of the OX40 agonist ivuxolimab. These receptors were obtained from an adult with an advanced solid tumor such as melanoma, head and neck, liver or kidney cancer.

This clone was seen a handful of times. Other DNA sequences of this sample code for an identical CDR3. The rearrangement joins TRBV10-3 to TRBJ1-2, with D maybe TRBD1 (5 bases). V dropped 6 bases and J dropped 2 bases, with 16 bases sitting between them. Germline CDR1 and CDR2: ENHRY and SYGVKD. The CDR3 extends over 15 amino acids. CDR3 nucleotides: TGTGCCATCAGGGAAAGTGGGGGGGACAACTATGGCTACACCTTC. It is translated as CAIRESGGDNYGYTF.

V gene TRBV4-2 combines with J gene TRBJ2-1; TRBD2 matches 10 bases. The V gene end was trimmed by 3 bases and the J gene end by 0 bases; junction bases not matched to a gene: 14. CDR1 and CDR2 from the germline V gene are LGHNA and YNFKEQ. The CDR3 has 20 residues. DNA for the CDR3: TGTGCCAGCAGCCATGGTCCTCTAGCGGGAGATATTAGCTCCTACAATGAGCAGTTCTTC. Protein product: CASSHGPLAGDISSYNEQFF.

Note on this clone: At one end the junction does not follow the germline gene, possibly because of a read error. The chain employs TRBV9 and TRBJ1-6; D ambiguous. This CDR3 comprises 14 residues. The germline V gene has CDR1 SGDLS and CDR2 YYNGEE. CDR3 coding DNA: TGTGCCAGCAGCGCCTACAGTGGTAATTCACCCCACCACTTT. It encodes CASSAYSGNSPHHF. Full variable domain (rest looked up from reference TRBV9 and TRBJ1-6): DSGVTQTPKHLITATGQRVTLRCSPRSGDLSVYWYQQSLDQGLQFLIQYYNGEERAKGNILERFSAQQFPDLHSELNLSSLELGDSALYFCASSAYSGNSPHHFGNGTRLTVT.

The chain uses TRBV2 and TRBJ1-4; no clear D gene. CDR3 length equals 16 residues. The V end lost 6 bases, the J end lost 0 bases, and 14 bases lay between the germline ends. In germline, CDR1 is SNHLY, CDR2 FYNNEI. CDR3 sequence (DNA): TGTGCCAGCAGCGTCGAGGCAGTTTCAACTAATGAAAAACTGTTTTTT. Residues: CASSVEAVSTNEKLFF.

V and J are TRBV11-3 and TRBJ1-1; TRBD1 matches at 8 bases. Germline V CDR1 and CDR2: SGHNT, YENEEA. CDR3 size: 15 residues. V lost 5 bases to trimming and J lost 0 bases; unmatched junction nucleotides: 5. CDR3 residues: CASSPRTGLNTEAFF. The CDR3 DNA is TGTGCCAGCAGCCCCCGGACAGGGCTGAACACTGAAGCTTTCTTT.

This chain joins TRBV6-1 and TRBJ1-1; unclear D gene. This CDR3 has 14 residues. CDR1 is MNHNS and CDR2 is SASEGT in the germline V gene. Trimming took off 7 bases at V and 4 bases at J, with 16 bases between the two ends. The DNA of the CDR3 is TGTGCCAGCACCAACCTCGGTTCTGGCACTGAAGCTTTCTTT. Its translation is CASTNLGSGTEAFF.

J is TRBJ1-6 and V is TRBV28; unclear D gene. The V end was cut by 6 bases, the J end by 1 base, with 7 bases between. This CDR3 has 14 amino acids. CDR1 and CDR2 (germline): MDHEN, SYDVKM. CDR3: CASRWTSYNSPLHF. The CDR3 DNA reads TGTGCCAGCAGGTGGACGTCCTATAATTCACCCCTCCACTTT.

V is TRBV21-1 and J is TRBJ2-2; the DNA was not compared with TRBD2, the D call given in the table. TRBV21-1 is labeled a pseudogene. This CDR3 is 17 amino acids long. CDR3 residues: CASSKIPSGSGTGELFF. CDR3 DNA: TGTGCCAGCAGCAAAATTCCTAGCGGGAGCGGTACCGGGGAGCTGTTTTTT.

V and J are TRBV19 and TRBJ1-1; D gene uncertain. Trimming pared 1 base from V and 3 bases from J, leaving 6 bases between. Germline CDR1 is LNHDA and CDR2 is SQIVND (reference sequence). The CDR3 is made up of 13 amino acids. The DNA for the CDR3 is TGTGCCAGTAGTATAGGCCGATACACTGAAGCTTTCTTT. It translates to CASSIGRYTEAFF.

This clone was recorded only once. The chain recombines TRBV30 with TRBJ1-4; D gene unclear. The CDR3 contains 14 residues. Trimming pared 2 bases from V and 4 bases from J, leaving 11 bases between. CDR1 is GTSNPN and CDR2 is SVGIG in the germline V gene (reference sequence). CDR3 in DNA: TGTGCCTGGAGTCGGAGCAGCCTTAATGAAAAACTGTTTTTT. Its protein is CAWSRSSLNEKLFF. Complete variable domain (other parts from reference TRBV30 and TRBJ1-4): SQTIHQWPATLVQPVGSPLSLECTVEGTSNPNLYWYRQAAGRGLQLLFYSVGIGQISSEVPQNLSASRPQDRQFILSSKKLLLSDSGFYLCAWSRSSLNEKLFFGSGTQLSVL.

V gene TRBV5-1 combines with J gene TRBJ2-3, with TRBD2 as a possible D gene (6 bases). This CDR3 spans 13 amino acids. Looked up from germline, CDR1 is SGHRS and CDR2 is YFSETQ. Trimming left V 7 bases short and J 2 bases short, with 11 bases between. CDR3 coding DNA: TGCGCCAGCGCGCGGGACTCCACAGATACGCAGTATTTT. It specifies CASARDSTDTQYF.

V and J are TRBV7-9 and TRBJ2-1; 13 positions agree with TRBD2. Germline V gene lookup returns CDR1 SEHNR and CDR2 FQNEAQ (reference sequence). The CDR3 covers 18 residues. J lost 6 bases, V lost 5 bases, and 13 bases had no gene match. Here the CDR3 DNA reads TGTGCCAGCAGCGATGGGACTAGCGGGAAGGGGCTAGGCAATGAGCAGTTCTTC. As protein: CASSDGTSGKGLGNEQFF.

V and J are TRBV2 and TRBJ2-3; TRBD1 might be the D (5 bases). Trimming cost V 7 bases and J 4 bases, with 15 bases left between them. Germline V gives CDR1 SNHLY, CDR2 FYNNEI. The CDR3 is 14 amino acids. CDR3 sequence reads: CASNGQGSPDTQYF. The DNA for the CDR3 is TGTGCCAGCAATGGTCAGGGTAGCCCAGATACGCAGTATTTT.

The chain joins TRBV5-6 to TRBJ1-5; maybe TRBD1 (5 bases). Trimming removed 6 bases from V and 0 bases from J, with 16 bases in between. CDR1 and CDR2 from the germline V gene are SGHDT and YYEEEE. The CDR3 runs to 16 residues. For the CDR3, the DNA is TGTGCCAGCACCTACTCTGGGGCTGGTAGCAATCAGCCCCAGCATTTT. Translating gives CASTYSGAGSNQPQHF.

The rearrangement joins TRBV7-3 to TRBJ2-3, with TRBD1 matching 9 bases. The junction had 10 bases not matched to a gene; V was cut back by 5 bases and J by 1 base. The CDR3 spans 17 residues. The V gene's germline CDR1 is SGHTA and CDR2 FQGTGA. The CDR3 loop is CASSPLPGDRGTDTQYF. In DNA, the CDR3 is TGTGCCAGCAGCCCTCTCCCCGGGGACAGGGGCACAGATACGCAGTATTTT.

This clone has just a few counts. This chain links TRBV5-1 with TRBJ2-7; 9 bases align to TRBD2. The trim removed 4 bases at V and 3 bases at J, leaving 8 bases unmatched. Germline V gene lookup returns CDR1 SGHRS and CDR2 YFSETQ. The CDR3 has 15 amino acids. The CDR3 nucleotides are TGCGCCAGCAGCCCCGGGACTAGCCCCCTCTACGAGCAGTACTTC. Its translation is CASSPGTSPLYEQYF.

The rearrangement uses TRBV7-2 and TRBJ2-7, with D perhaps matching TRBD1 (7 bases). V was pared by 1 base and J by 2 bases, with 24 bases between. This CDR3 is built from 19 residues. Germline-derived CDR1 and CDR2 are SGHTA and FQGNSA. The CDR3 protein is CASSLGKRTGGAHAYEQYF. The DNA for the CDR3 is TGTGCCAGCAGCTTAGGGAAAAGGACAGGAGGGGCCCACGCCTACGAGCAGTACTTC.

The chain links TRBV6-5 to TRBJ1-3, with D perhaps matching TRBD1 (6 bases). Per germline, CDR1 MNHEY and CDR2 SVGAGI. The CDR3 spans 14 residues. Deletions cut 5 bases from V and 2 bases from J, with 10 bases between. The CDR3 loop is CASSEGGTGNTIYF. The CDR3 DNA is TGTGCCAGCAGTGAAGGGGGGACTGGAAACACCATATATTTT.

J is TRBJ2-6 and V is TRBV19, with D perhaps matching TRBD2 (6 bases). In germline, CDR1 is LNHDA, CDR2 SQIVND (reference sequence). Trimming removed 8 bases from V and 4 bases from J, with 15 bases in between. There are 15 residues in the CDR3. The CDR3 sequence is CASGGVQAGANVLTF. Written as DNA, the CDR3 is TGTGCCAGTGGCGGGGTTCAGGCCGGGGCCAACGTCCTGACTTTC.

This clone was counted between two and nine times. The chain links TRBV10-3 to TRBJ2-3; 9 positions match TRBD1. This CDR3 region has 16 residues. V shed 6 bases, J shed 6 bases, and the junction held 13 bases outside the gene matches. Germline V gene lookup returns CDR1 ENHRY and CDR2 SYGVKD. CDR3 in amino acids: CAISPQQGAILDTQYF. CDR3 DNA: TGTGCCATCAGCCCTCAACAGGGGGCGATTTTGGATACGCAGTATTTT.

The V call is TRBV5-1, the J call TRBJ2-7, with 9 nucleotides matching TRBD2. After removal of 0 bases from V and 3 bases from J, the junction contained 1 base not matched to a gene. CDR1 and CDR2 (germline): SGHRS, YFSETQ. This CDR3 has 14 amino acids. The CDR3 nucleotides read TGCGCCAGCAGCTTGGCTAGCGGGGACTACGAGCAGTACTTC. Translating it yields CASSLASGDYEQYF.

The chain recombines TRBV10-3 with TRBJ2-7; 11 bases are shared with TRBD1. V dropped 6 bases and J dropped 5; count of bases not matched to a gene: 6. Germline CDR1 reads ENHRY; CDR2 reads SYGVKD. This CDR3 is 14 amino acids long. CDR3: CAIRTGTGGDEQYF. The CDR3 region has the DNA TGTGCCATCAGGACCGGGACAGGGGGGGACGAGCAGTACTTC.

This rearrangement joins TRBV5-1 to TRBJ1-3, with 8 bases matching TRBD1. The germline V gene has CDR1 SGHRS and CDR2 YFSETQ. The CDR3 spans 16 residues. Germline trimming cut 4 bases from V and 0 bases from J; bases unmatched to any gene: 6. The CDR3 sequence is CASSRDRQSSGNTIYF. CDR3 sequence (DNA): TGCGCCAGCAGCCGGGACAGGCAGAGCTCTGGAAACACCATATATTTT.

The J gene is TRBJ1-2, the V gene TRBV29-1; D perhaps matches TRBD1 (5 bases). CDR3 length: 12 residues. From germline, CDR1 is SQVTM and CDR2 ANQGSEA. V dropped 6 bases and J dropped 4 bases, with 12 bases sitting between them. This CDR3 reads CSVVSGAYGYTF. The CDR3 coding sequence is TGCAGCGTCGTTTCCGGGGCCTATGGCTACACCTTC.